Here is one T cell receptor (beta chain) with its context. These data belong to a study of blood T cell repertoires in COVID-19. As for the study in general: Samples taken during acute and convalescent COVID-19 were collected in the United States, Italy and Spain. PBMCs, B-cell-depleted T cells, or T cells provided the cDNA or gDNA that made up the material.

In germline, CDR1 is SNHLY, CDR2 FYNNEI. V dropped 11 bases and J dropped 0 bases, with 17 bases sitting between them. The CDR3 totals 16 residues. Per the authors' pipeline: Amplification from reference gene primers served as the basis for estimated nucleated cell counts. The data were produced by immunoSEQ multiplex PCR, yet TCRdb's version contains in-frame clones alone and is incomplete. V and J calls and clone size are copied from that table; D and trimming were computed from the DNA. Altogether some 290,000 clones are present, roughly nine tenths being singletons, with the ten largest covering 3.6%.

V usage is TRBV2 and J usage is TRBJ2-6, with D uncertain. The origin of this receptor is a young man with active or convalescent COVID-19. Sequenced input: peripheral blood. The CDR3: CACNTSPYSGANVLTF. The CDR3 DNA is TGTGCCTGTAATACTTCTCCTTACTCTGGGGCCAACGTCCTGACTTTC.